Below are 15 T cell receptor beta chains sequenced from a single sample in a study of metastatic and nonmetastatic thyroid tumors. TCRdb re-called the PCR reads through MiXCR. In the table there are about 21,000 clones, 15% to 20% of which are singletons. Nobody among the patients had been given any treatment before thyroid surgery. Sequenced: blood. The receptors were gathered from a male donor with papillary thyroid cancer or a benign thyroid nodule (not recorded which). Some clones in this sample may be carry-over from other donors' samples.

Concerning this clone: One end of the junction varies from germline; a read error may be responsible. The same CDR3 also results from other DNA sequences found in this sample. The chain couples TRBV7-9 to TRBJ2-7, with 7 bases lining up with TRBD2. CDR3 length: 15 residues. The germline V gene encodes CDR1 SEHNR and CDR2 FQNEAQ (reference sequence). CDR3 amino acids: CASSFLAGGPDEQYF. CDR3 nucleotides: TGTGCCAGCAGCTTTTTAGCGGGTGGGCCCGACGAGCAGTACTTT.

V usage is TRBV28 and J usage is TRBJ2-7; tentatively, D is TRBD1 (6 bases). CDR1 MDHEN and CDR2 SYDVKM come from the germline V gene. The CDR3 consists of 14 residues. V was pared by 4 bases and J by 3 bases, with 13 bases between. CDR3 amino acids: CASSSPGQIYEQYF. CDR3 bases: TGTGCCAGCAGTTCGCCCGGACAGATCTACGAGCAGTACTTC.

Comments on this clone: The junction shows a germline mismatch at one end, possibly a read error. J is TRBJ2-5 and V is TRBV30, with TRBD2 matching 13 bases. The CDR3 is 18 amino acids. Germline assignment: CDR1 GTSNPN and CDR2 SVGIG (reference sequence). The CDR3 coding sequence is TGTGCCTGTAGTGCGCCCAGACTAGCGGGAGGACTCAAAGATACCCAGTACTTC. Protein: CACSAPRLAGGLKDTQYF. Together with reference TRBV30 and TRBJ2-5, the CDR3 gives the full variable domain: SQTIHQWPATLVQPVGSPLSLECTVEGTSNPNLYWYRQAAGRGLQLLFYSVGIGQISSEVPQNLSASRPQDRQFILSSKKLLLSDSGFYLCACSAPRLAGGLKDTQYFGPGTRLLVL.

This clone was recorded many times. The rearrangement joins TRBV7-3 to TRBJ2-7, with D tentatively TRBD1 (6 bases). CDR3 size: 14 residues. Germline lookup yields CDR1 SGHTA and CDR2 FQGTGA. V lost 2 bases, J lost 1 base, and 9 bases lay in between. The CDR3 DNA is TGTGCCAGCAGCTTATCCCAGGGGTCCTACGAGCAGTACTTC. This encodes CASSLSQGSYEQYF.

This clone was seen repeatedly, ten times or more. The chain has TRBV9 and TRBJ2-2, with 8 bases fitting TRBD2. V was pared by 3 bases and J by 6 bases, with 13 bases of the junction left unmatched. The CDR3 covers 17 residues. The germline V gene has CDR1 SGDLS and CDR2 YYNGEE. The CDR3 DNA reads TGTGCCAGCAGCGCCTCCCCTTTGAGCGGGAGATCCGGGGAGCTGTTTTTT. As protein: CASSASPLSGRSGELFF. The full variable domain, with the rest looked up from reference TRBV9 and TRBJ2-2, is DSGVTQTPKHLITATGQRVTLRCSPRSGDLSVYWYQQSLDQGLQFLIQYYNGEERAKGNILERFSAQQFPDLHSELNLSSLELGDSALYFCASSASPLSGRSGELFFGEGSRLTVL.

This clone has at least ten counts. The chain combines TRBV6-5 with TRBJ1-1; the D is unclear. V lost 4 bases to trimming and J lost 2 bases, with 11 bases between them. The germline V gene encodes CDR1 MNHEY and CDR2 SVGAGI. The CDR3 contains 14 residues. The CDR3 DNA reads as TGTGCCAGCAGTTCTCGTATTGGAAACACTGAAGCTTTCTTT. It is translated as CASSSRIGNTEAFF.

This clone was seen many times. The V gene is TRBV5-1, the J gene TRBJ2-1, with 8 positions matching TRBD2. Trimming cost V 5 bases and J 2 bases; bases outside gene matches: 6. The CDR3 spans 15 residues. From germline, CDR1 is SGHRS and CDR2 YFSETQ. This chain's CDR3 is CASSVSGVTYNEQFF. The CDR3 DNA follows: TGCGCCAGCAGTGTTAGCGGGGTTACCTACAATGAGCAGTTCTTC.

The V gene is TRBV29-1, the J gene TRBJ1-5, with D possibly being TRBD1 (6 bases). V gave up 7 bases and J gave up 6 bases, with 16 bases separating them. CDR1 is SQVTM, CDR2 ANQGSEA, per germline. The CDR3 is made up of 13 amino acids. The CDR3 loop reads CSAVAGGGQPQHF. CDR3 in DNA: TGCAGCGCAGTGGCGGGGGGCGGTCAGCCCCAGCATTTT.

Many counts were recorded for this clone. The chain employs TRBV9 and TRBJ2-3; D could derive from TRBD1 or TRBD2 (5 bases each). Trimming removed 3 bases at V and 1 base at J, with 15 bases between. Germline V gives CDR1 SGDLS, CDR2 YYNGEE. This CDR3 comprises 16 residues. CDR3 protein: CASSAGTGAGTDTQYF. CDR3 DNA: TGTGCCAGCAGCGCGGGAACAGGCGCGGGCACAGATACGCAGTATTTT.

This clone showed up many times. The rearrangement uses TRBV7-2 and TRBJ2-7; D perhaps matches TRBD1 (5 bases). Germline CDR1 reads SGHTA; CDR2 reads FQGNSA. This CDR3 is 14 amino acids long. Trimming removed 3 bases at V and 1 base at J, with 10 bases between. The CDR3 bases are TGTGCCAGCAGCTTCCAGGGTGAATCCTACGAGCAGTACTTC. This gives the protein CASSFQGESYEQYF.

This CDR3 reads CASSLAGYYNEQFF. For the CDR3, the DNA is TGTGCCAGCAGCTTAGCGGGTTACTACAATGAGCAGTTCTTC. The V call is TRBV5-4, the J call TRBJ2-1, with a weak D call TRBD2 (6 bases). The CDR3 loop spans 14 amino acids. Germline assignment: CDR1 SGHNT and CDR2 YYREEE (reference sequence). Trimming left V 2 bases short and J 3 bases short, with 9 bases between.

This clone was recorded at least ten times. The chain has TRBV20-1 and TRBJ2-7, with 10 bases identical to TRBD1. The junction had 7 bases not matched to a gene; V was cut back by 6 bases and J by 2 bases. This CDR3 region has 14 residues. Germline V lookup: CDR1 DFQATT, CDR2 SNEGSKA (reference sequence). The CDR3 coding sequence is TGCAGTGCGACGCGACAGGGGGCGGCCTACGAGCAGTACTTC. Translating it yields CSATRQGAAYEQYF.

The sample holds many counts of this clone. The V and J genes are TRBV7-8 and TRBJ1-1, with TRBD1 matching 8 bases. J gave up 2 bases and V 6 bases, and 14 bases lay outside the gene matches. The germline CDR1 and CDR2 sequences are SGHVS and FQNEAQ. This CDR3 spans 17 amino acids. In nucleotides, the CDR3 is TGTGCCAGCAGGCGAACCGGGACAGGAGGAGCCAACACTGAAGCTTTCTTT. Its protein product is CASRRTGTGGANTEAFF. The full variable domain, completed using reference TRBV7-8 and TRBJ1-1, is GAGVSQSPRYKVAKRGQDVALRCDPISGHVSLFWYQQALGQGPEFLTYFQNEAQLDKSGLPSDRFFAERPEGSVSTLKIQRTQQEDSAVYLCASRRTGTGGANTEAFFGQGTRLTVV.

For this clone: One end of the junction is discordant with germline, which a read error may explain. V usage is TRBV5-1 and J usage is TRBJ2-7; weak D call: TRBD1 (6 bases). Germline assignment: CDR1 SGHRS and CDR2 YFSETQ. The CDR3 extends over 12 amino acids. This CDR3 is CASSTGSSEQYF. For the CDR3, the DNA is TGCGCCAGCAGTACAGGGTCCTCCGAGCAGTACTTC.

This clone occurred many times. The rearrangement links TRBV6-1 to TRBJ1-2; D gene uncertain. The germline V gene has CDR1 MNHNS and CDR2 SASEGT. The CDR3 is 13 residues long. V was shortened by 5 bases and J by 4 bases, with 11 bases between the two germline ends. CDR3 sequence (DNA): TGTGCCAGCAGTAGGACGGAGATCTATGGCTACACCTTC. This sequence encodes CASSRTEIYGYTF.